Presented here are 2 T cell receptor beta chains from one specimen sequenced in a study of blood T cell repertoires in COVID-19. TCRdb keeps only in-frame clones here, not all; method: immunoSEQ multiplex PCR. The sample lists around 290,000 clones, under 90% occurring once. The sequenced sample consisted of PBMCs or T cells enriched from blood (not recorded which). The receptor set was obtained from a woman aged 40 to 50 who had recovered from COVID-19.

V usage is TRBV7-2 and J usage is TRBJ1-1; no firm D call. This CDR3 region has 13 residues. Deletions cut 1 base from V and 6 bases from J, with 9 bases between. CDR1 and CDR2 from the germline V gene are SGHTA and FQGNSA. As DNA, the CDR3 is TGTGCCAGCAGCTTAGTCAGGTACGCTGAAGCTTTCTTT. Protein sequence: CASSLVRYAEAFF. Based on the CDR3 plus reference TRBV7-2 and TRBJ1-1, the full variable domain is GAGVSQSPSNKVTEKGKDVELRCDPISGHTALYWYRQSLGQGLEFLIYFQGNSAPDKSGLPSDRFSAERTGGSVSTLTIQRTQQEDSAVYLCASSLVRYAEAFFGQGTRLTVV.

The V gene is TRBV6-5, the J gene TRBJ1-1, with D tentatively TRBD1 (5 bases). The CDR3 sequence is 13 residues long. From germline, CDR1 is MNHEY and CDR2 SVGAGI. V dropped 6 bases and J dropped 5 bases, with 13 bases sitting between them. The CDR3 reads CASRSETATEAFF. CDR3 nucleotide sequence: TGTGCCAGCAGGTCCGAGACAGCAACTGAAGCTTTCTTT.